This section outlines one T cell receptor beta chain sequence together with its context. The antigen is not known. The assay was immunoSEQ multiplex PCR, and TCRdb's table has in-frame clones only and misses some. The data contain about 97,000 clones, 80% to 95% of them seen just once; the ten biggest clones take up 12%. The sample originates from a study of siplizumab effects on memory and regulatory T cells. Points from the study as a whole: Assignment of a naive or memory phenotype failed for roughly 75-95% of the proliferating CD4+ or CD8+ clones. The naive T cell population seemed more diverse than memory cells and seemed a major contributor to the alloresponse. Proliferating Tregs from siplizumab cultures lacked functional confirmation of suppression.

This CDR3 has 16 residues. V dropped 1 base and J dropped 0 bases, with 10 bases sitting between them. From germline, CDR1 is MGHDK and CDR2 SYGVNS. V usage is TRBV25-1 and J usage is TRBJ1-3; D is unresolved. Sequenced sample: non-Treg CD4+ T cells sorted from blood. The receptor's source is a human donor in good health. CDR3: CASSESAGNSGNTIYF. For the CDR3, the DNA is TGTGCCAGCAGTGAATCCGCAGGAAACTCTGGAAACACCATATATTTT.